This TCR beta chain was sequenced in a study of T cell repertoires and Cas9 in healthy adults. TCRdb's table, derived via immunoSEQ multiplex PCR, lists solely in-frame clones and lacks some. Of tens of thousands of clones detected, about 90% appear once; the ten largest clones hold approximately 1.5%. V was pared by 4 bases and J by 3 bases, with 7 bases of the junction left unmatched. Germline CDR1 reads SGHDN; CDR2 reads FVKESK. This CDR3 contains 15 residues. This chain uses TRBV14 with TRBJ2-3, with TRBD2 identical over 7 bases. The source material was CD4+ effector T cells (CD127+, CD25-, CD137-, CD154-) from PBMCs; culture status not recorded. This receptor was obtained from a human donor in good health. The CDR3 sequence: CASSLGGSWTDTQYF. Here the CDR3 DNA reads TGTGCCAGCAGCCTTGGCGGGAGTTGGACAGATACGCAGTATTTT.